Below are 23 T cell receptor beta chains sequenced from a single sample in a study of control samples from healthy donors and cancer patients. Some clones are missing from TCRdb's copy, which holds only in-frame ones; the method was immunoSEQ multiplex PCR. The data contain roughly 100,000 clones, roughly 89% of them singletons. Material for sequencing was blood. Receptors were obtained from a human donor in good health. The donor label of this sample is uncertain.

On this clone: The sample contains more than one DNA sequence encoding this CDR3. CDR3 in DNA: TGTGCCAGCAGCACCGGACAGCAAGCAACTAATGAAAAACTGTTTTTT. Its translation: CASSTGQQATNEKLFF. V is TRBV9 and J is TRBJ1-4; maybe TRBD1 (6 bases). The germline CDR1 and CDR2 sequences are SGDLS and YYNGEE. The CDR3 consists of 16 residues. V lost 4 bases to trimming and J lost 0 bases, with 13 bases between them.

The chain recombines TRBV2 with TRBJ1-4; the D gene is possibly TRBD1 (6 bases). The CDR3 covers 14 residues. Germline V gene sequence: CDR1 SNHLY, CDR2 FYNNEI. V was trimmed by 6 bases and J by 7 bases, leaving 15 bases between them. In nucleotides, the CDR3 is TGTGCCAGCAGGGAACAGGGACCGAGTGAAAAACTGTTTTTT. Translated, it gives CASREQGPSEKLFF.

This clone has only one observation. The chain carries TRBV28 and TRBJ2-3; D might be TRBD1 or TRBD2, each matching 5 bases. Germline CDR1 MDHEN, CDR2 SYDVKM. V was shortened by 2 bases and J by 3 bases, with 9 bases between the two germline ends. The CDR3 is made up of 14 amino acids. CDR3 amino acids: CASSLGGTTDTQYF. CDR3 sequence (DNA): TGTGCCAGCAGTTTAGGGGGTACGACAGATACGCAGTATTTT.

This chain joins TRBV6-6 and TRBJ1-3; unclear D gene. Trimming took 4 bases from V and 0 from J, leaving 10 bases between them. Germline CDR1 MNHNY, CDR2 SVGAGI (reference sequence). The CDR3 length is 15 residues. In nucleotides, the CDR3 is TGTGCCAGCAGTTGGAGTCCGTACTCTGGAAACACCATATATTTT. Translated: CASSWSPYSGNTIYF.

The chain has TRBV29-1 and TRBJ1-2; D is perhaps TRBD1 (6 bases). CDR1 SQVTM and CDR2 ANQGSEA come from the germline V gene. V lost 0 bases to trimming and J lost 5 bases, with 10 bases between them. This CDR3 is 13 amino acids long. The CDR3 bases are TGCAGCGTTGAAGAACAGGGTTATTATGGCTACACCTTC. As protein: CSVEEQGYYGYTF.

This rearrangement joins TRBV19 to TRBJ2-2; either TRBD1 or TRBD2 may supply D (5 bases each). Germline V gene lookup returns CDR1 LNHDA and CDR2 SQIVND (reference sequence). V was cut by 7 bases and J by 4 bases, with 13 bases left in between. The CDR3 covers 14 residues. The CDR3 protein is CASTGKGLTGELFF. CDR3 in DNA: TGTGCCAGTACCGGGAAGGGGCTCACCGGGGAGCTGTTTTTT. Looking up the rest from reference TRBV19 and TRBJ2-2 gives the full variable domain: DGGITQSPKYLFRKEGQNVTLSCEQNLNHDAMYWYRQDPGQGLRLIYYSQIVNDFQKGDIAEGYSVSREKKESFPLTVTSAQKNPTAFYLCASTGKGLTGELFFGEGSRLTVL.

The CDR3 DNA is TGTGCCAGTAGTATCAGATCGTTTCGGGGGCGCTTAGAGGAAAAACTGTTTTTT. Translation gives CASSIRSFRGRLEEKLFF. The rearrangement uses TRBV19 and TRBJ1-4; TRBD1 is a possible D gene (6 bases). Deletions cut 3 bases from V and 8 bases from J, with 25 bases between. This CDR3 is 18 amino acids long. Germline-derived CDR1 and CDR2 are LNHDA and SQIVND (reference sequence).

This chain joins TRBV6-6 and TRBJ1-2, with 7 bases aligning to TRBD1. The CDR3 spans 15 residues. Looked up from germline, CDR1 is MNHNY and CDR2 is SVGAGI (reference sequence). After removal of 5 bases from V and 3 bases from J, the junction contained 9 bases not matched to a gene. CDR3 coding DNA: TGTGCCAGCAGTAGACAGGGTACGTTCGACTATGGCTACACCTTC. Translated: CASSRQGTFDYGYTF.

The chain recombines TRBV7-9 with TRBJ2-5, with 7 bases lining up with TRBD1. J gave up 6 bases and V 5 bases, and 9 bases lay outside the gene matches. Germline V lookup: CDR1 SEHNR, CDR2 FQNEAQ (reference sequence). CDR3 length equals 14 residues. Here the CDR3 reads CASSVTGVGKTQYF. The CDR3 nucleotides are TGTGCCAGCAGCGTAACAGGGGTGGGTAAGACCCAGTACTTC.

CDR3 bases: TGTGCCAGCAGTGTAAGACTAGTTCTTGAAAACATTCAGTACTTC. It specifies CASSVRLVLENIQYF. The chain has TRBV2 and TRBJ2-4, with a weak D call TRBD2 (6 bases). Trimming removed 4 bases at V and 5 bases at J, with 15 bases between. CDR3 size: 15 residues. CDR1 is SNHLY and CDR2 is FYNNEI in the germline V gene.

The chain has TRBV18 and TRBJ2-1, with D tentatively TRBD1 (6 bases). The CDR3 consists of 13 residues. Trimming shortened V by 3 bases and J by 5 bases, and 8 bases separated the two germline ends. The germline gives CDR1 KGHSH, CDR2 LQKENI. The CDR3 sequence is CASSPGQNNEQFF. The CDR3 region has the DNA TGTGCCAGCTCACCGGGACAAAACAATGAGCAGTTCTTC.

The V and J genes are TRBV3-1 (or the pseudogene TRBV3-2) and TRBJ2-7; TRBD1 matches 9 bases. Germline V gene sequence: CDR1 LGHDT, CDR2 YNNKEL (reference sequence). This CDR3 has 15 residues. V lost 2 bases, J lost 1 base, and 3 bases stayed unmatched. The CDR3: CASSQSGTGSYEQYF. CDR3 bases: TGTGCCAGCAGCCAATCCGGGACAGGGTCCTACGAGCAGTACTTC.

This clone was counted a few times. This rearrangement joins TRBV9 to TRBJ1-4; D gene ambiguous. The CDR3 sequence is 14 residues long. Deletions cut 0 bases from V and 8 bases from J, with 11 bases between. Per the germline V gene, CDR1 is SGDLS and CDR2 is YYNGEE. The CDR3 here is CASSVAGLGEKLFF. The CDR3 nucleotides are TGTGCCAGCAGCGTAGCCGGGCTAGGCGAAAAACTGTTTTTT.

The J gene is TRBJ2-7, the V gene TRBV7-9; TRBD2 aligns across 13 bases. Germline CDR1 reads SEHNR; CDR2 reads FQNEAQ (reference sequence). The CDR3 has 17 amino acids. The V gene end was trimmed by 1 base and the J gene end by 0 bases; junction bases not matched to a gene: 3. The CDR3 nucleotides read TGTGCCAGCAGCTTAGGACTAGCGGGGGGCCCCTCCTACGAGCAGTACGTC. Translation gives CASSLGLAGGPSYEQYV.

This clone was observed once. The CDR3 coding sequence is TGTGCCAGCACGGAAGGAGCGAAACTGTTTTTT. Translated, it gives CASTEGAKLFF. The chain couples TRBV28 to TRBJ1-4; no reliable D call. The ends were cut back, 7 bases at V and 11 bases at J, with 11 bases in the middle. From germline, CDR1 is MDHEN and CDR2 SYDVKM. The CDR3 consists of 11 residues.

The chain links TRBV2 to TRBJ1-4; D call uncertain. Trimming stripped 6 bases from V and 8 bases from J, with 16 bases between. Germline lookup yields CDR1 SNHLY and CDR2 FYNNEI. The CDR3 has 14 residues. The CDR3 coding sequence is TGTGCCAGCAGGACACCCCCGTCGAGGGAAAAACTGTTTTTT. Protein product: CASRTPPSREKLFF.

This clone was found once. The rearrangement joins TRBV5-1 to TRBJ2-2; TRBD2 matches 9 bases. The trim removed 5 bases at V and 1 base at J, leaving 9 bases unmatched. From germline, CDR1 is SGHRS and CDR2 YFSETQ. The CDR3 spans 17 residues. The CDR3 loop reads CASRWMAGGMNTGELFF. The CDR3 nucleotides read TGCGCCAGCAGGTGGATGGCGGGGGGGATGAACACCGGGGAGCTGTTTTTT.

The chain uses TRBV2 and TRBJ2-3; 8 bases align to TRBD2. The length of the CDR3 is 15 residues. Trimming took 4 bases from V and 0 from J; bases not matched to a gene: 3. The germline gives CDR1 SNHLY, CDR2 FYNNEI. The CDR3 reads CASSGVAGSTDTQYF. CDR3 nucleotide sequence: TGTGCCAGCAGTGGGGTAGCGGGGAGCACAGATACGCAGTATTTT. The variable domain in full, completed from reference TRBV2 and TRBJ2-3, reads EPEVTQTPSHQVTQMGQEVILRCVPISNHLYFYWYRQILGQKVEFLVSFYNNEISEKSEIFDDQFSVERPDGSNFTLKIRSTKLEDSAMYFCASSGVAGSTDTQYFGPGTRLTVL.

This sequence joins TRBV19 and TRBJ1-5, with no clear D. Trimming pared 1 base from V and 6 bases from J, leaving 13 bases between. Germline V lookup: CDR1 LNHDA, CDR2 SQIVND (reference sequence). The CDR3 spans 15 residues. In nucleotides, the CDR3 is TGTGCCAGTAGTATAGCGGCGCAGGCGGGTCAGCCCCAGCATTTT. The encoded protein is CASSIAAQAGQPQHF.

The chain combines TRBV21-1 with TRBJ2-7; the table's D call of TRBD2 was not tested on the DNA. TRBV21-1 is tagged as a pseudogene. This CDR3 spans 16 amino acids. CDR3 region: CASSKERKRGGYEQYF. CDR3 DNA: TGTGCCAGCAGCAAAGAGAGGAAGCGGGGGGGATACGAGCAGTACTTC.

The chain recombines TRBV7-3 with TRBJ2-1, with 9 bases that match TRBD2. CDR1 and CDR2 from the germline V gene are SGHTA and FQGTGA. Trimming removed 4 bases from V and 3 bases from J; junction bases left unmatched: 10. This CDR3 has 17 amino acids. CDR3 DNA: TGTGCCAGCAGCTCTCACCCTAGCGGGGCCAACTACAATGAGCAGTTCTTC. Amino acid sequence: CASSSHPSGANYNEQFF.

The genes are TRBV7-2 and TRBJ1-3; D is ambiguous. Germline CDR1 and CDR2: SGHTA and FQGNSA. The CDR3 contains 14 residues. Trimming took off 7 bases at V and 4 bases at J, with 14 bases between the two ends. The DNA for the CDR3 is TGTGCCAGCACCCCAGCCACCTCCGGAAACACCATATATTTT. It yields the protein CASTPATSGNTIYF.

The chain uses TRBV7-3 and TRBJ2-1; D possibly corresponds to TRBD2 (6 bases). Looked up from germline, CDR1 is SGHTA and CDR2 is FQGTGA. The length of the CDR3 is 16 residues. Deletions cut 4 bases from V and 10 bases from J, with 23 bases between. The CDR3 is CASSSQPRGLPGEQFF. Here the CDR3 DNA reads TGTGCCAGCAGCTCCCAGCCCCGGGGACTCCCCGGGGAGCAGTTCTTC.